The rows below give T cell receptor beta chains drawn from one sample of a study of T-cell memory formation after mild COVID-19. TCRdb re-called the 5' RACE reads with MiXCR, one entry per CDR3 protein. The sample has approximately 290,000 distinct CDR3 sequences, around a sixth seen once. Sequencing was done on a sample of PBMCs or a T cell subset sorted from them (not recorded which). These receptors were collected from a man between 18 and 35 years old who had mild COVID-19 (a few samples of this study predate the infection). Cell type and time point are not known. The CDR3 runs from the conserved cysteine through the conserved F or W. The D gene is left open where the match is weak.

TRBV6-6,TRBJ2-1,TRBD1,CASSRPGTGIFF
TRBV6-6,TRBJ1-2,TRBD1,CASSPPDRGHGYTF
TRBV20-1,TRBJ1-6,-,CSARTHWALHF
TRBV5-6,TRBJ2-5,TRBD2,CASSTQLAGVQGQETQYF
TRBV12-3/TRBV12-4,TRBJ2-4,TRBD1,CASSPGTGANIQYF
TRBV7-2,TRBJ2-1,-,CASSLGGGPLFF
TRBV5-1,TRBJ1-1,-,CASRLKMDTEAFF
TRBV7-3,TRBJ1-2,TRBD1,CASSLIQGGGYTF
TRBV7-2,TRBJ1-5,-,CASSETVRGYQPQHF
TRBV5-1,TRBJ1-1,TRBD1,CASSLVLTGGGTEAFF
TRBV4-2,TRBJ2-1,TRBD2,CASSQVSGSYNEQFF
TRBV28,TRBJ1-2,-,CASSLARRDAELYGYTF
TRBV7-9,TRBJ1-1,-,CASSLLAWMNTEAFF
TRBV3-1,TRBJ2-3,-,CASSSHVAGSTDTQYF
TRBV7-2,TRBJ2-3,TRBD1,CASSSQQGNTQYF
TRBV12-3/TRBV12-4,TRBJ1-4,-,CASSLLGGEKLFF
TRBV6-2/TRBV6-3,TRBJ2-5,-,CAAGREEQETQYF
TRBV2,TRBJ2-6,-,CATKADSSGANVLTF
TRBV4-1,TRBJ2-7,TRBD1,CASSQSTGGRAYEQYF
TRBV5-1,TRBJ2-5,TRBD2,CASSSEGRSGYQETQYF
TRBV6-1,TRBJ1-2,-,CASIGLGLDYGYTF
TRBV6-6,TRBJ1-1,-,CASRVTAYTEAFF
TRBV7-2,TRBJ1-3,-,CASSIDPTGNTIYF
TRBV29-1,TRBJ2-1,TRBD1,CSVPGQGADNEQFF
TRBV7-2,TRBJ2-6,-,CASSLATGANVLTF
TRBV12-3/TRBV12-4,TRBJ2-3,TRBD2,CASRPETSGDTQYF
TRBV3-1,TRBJ1-1,-,CASSQSQEAFF
TRBV20-1,TRBJ2-7,-,CSARDQHQKYEQYF
TRBV29-1,TRBJ2-1,-,CSVEGLVGLGYNEQFF
TRBV20-1,TRBJ1-5,-,CSAIQGNNQPQHF
TRBV6-2/TRBV6-3,TRBJ2-3,TRBD2,CASSAASGLRGDTQYF
TRBV29-1,TRBJ2-7,-,CSVERGAGLSEQYF
TRBV2,TRBJ2-2,-,CATVGGREEAGELFF
TRBV7-9,TRBJ1-4,TRBD1,CASSSDRGLQEKLFF
TRBV29-1,TRBJ2-7,-,CSATAGNYYEQYF
TRBV6-5,TRBJ1-2,-,CASRSGTRAYGYTF
TRBV24-1,TRBJ2-1,-,CATAGDTHEQFF
TRBV20-1,TRBJ2-2,TRBD1,CSVQGARNGELFF
TRBV12-3/TRBV12-4,TRBJ1-3,-,CASSPPRTGNTIYF
TRBV7-7,TRBJ2-5,TRBD1,CASSLASGTAQETQYF
TRBV4-3,TRBJ2-2,TRBD1,CASSLDRGITGELFF
TRBV2,TRBJ2-7,-,CASRIAGYEQYF
TRBV5-1,TRBJ2-3,-,CASSLGTVTDTQYF
TRBV10-3,TRBJ1-2,-,CAISGDPKVYGYTF
TRBV7-9,TRBJ2-7,-,CASSPRDLSSYEQYF
TRBV6-1,TRBJ1-5,-,CASSEAGRPQHF
TRBV12-3/TRBV12-4,TRBJ1-1,-,CASSLAVTEAFF
TRBV7-8,TRBJ2-1,TRBD1,CASSLTGEIYNEQFF
TRBV9,TRBJ1-1,-,CASSVGGEAFF
TRBV6-5,TRBJ2-3,TRBD2,CASSKGTTLPTDTQYF
TRBV19,TRBJ2-3,-,CASSRVTTDTQYF
TRBV28,TRBJ1-5,-,CASNQPPSQPQHF
TRBV4-1,TRBJ1-4,-,CASSPDGLNEKLFF
TRBV5-1,TRBJ1-5,-,CASRRDPYSNQPQHF
TRBV7-6,TRBJ2-7,-,CASSGRDAYEQYF
TRBV5-1,TRBJ1-2,-,CASSLWTVNYGYTF
TRBV12-3/TRBV12-4,TRBJ1-6,-,CASSPDGRNSPLHF
TRBV29-1,TRBJ1-4,-,CSVVEGVALKLFF
TRBV12-3/TRBV12-4,TRBJ1-2,TRBD1,CATMGGQGLGYTF
TRBV12-3/TRBV12-4,TRBJ1-1,-,CASSPPRRYDTEAFF